What follows are 20 T cell receptor beta chains derived from one specimen sequenced in a study of T cells in Graves' hyperthyroidism and ophthalmopathy. The TCR beta CDR3 regions underwent amplification using RNA transcripts as the source. The HTBI primer set served for first-round RT-PCR of the TCR CDR3. Using its own MiXCR run on the multiplex PCR reads, TCRdb lists one record per CDR3 protein. The profile shows some 350,000 distinct CDR3 sequences, about an eighth of them singletons. The sample taken for sequencing was blood. Source of these receptors: a woman aged 40 to 50 with Graves' ophthalmopathy.

The rearrangement uses TRBV15 and TRBJ1-4, with D unclear. The V end lost 0 bases, the J end lost 8 bases, and 7 bases lay between the germline ends. Germline V CDR1 and CDR2: LNHNV, YYDKDF (reference sequence). This CDR3 has 13 residues. The CDR3 DNA reads as TGTGCCACCAGCAGAGATATCGGAGAAAAACTGTTTTTT. It translates to CATSRDIGEKLFF. Full variable domain (remainder filled in from reference TRBV15 and TRBJ1-4): DAMVIQNPRYQVTQFGKPVTLSCSQTLNHNVMYWYQQKSSQAPKLLFHYYDKDFNNEADTPDNFQSRRPNTSFCFLDIRSPGLGDTAMYLCATSRDIGEKLFFGSGTQLSVL.

This clonotype was detected many times. The chain recombines TRBV10-3 with TRBJ2-2, with TRBD1 identical over 8 bases. The V and J ends lost 6 bases and 7 bases, in that order; junction bases with no gene match: 7. CDR1 is ENHRY, CDR2 SYGVKD, per germline. The CDR3 is made up of 14 amino acids. Here the CDR3 reads CAISRTGRGGELFF. For the CDR3, the DNA is TGTGCCATCAGCCGGACAGGGCGAGGCGGGGAGCTGTTTTTT.

This clonotype came up many times. The chain joins TRBV6-1 to TRBJ1-3; TRBD1 is a possible D gene (6 bases). Germline CDR1 reads MNHNS; CDR2 reads SASEGT. Trimming shortened V by 6 bases and J by 0 bases, and 18 bases separated the two germline ends. This CDR3 comprises 17 residues. The CDR3 loop reads CASRNPDGTPSGNTIYF. Here the CDR3 DNA reads TGTGCCAGCAGAAACCCCGACGGGACACCCTCTGGAAACACCATATATTTT.

At least ten counts were recorded for this clonotype. The gene calls are TRBV7-2 and TRBJ2-7, with no clear D. Per the germline V gene, CDR1 is SGHTA and CDR2 is FQGNSA. The CDR3 consists of 13 residues. Trimming took off 3 bases at V and 7 bases at J, with 13 bases between the two ends. The CDR3 nucleotides read TGTGCCAGCAGCTTTCAAGGTGTGAGGGAGCAGTACTTC. Protein: CASSFQGVREQYF.

The chain has TRBV5-6 and TRBJ2-7, with unresolved D. V dropped 0 bases and J dropped 2 bases, with 15 bases sitting between them. The CDR3 runs to 16 residues. Germline V gene sequence: CDR1 SGHDT, CDR2 YYEEEE. The CDR3 DNA reads as TGTGCCAGCAGCTTGGATAGAAGCGAAATCACCTACGAGCAGTACTTC. This translates into CASSLDRSEITYEQYF.

The gene calls are TRBV2 and TRBJ1-5; the D is unclear. Germline values: CDR1 SNHLY, CDR2 FYNNEI. V lost 6 bases to trimming and J lost 0 bases, with 6 bases between them. This CDR3 region has 13 residues. CDR3 loop: CASRPRSNQPQHF. CDR3 nucleotides: TGTGCCAGCAGACCGCGTAGCAATCAGCCCCAGCATTTT.

V is TRBV5-6 and J is TRBJ1-2; D not certain. This CDR3 spans 14 amino acids. Between the trimmed V and J ends, which lost 1 base and 5 bases, there was a span of 12 bases. The germline CDR1 and CDR2 sequences are SGHDT and YYEEEE. CDR3 in DNA: TGTGCCAGCAGCTTGCGGGGTAACCCGTATGGCTACACCTTC. Encoded protein: CASSLRGNPYGYTF.

The rearrangement joins TRBV10-2 to TRBJ2-1, with D possibly TRBD2 on 5 matching bases. The germline V gene has CDR1 WSHSY and CDR2 SAAADI. V lost 10 bases and J 7 bases, leaving 17 bases between the germline ends. CDR3 size: 13 residues. In DNA, the CDR3 is TGCGCCACCCTCCAGGTGGGCGGGAATGAGCAGTTCTTC. Encoded protein: CATLQVGGNEQFF.

This chain connects TRBV2 to TRBJ1-5; D unclear. Looked up from germline, CDR1 is SNHLY and CDR2 is FYNNEI. The CDR3 runs 14 residues. The V end lost 7 bases, the J end lost 2 bases, and 12 bases lay between the germline ends. The CDR3 sequence is CASKSREGNQPQHF. CDR3 nucleotide sequence: TGTGCCAGCAAGAGCCGGGAGGGCAATCAGCCCCAGCATTTT.

This clonotype has a count of ten or more. This sequence joins TRBV20-1 and TRBJ2-7; 8 bases line up with TRBD1. V trimming: 3 bases; J trimming: 2 bases; junction bases outside the gene matches: 12. The CDR3 sequence is 16 residues long. Per the germline V gene, CDR1 is DFQATT and CDR2 is SNEGSKA (reference sequence). CDR3 sequence: CSARGSPGQAPYEQYF. In DNA, the CDR3 is TGCAGTGCTAGGGGGTCTCCGGGACAGGCTCCCTACGAGCAGTACTTC.

The chain couples TRBV5-5 to TRBJ1-1; 10 positions agree with TRBD1. Losses at the gene ends were 3 bases for V and 4 bases for J; bases not matched to a gene: 9. This CDR3 has 16 residues. Germline CDR1 and CDR2: SGHKS and YYEKEE (reference sequence). The chain's CDR3 is CASSSRQGALGTEAFF. The CDR3 DNA reads as TGTGCCAGCAGCTCGAGACAGGGGGCGCTGGGCACTGAAGCTTTCTTT.

Only a few counts were recorded for this clonotype. The rearrangement uses TRBV19 and TRBJ2-5; 7 bases align to TRBD2. This CDR3 is built from 13 residues. V gave up 3 bases and J gave up 5 bases; unmatched junction bases: 3. Per the germline V gene, CDR1 is LNHDA and CDR2 is SQIVND (reference sequence). This chain's CDR3 is CASSILRGETQYF. The CDR3 DNA sequence: TGTGCCAGTAGTATTCTGCGGGGGGAGACCCAGTACTTC. Full variable domain (missing parts from reference TRBV19 and TRBJ2-5): DGGITQSPKYLFRKEGQNVTLSCEQNLNHDAMYWYRQDPGQGLRLIYYSQIVNDFQKGDIAEGYSVSREKKESFPLTVTSAQKNPTAFYLCASSILRGETQYFGPGTRLLVL.

In its sample, this clonotype was seen a few times. The chain employs TRBV10-3 and TRBJ1-2; TRBD1 might be the D (6 bases). Germline assignment: CDR1 ENHRY and CDR2 SYGVKD. This CDR3 is built from 13 residues. The V end was cut by 3 bases, the J end by 4 bases, with 9 bases between. CDR3 region: CAISDGGGYGYTF. The CDR3 DNA reads as TGTGCCATCAGTGATGGAGGGGGCTATGGCTACACCTTC.

This clonotype came up many times. The chain uses TRBV27 and TRBJ1-5, with 9 nucleotides matching TRBD1. Germline V CDR1 and CDR2: MNHEY, SMNVEV (reference sequence). V lost 0 bases to trimming and J lost 2 bases; unmatched junction nucleotides: 2. The CDR3 consists of 16 residues. CDR3 sequence (DNA): TGTGCCAGCAGTTTATCCAGGACAGGGGGCAATCAGCCCCAGCATTTT. Protein sequence: CASSLSRTGGNQPQHF.

V gene TRBV20-1 combines with J gene TRBJ2-3, with 7 bases that match TRBD2. The CDR3 is 17 residues long. V was clipped by 3 bases and J by 3 bases; unmatched bases: 15. The V gene's germline CDR1 is DFQATT and CDR2 SNEGSKA (reference sequence). Here the CDR3 DNA reads TGCAGTGCTAGTGACTCTTTATGGGGGGGTCGGACAGATACGCAGTATTTT. Protein product: CSASDSLWGGRTDTQYF.

This clonotype came up a few times. The chain joins TRBV4-2 to TRBJ2-3; no reliable D call. Per the germline V gene, CDR1 is LGHNA and CDR2 is YNFKEQ. The V and J ends lost 0 bases and 4 bases respectively, with 11 bases between them. This CDR3 region has 15 residues. The CDR3 coding sequence is TGTGCCAGCAGCCAAGAGGACCGTGGAGCAGATACGCAGTATTTT. It specifies CASSQEDRGADTQYF.

The DNA for the CDR3 is TGCGCCAGCAGTTGGGCCGCGGGGGAGCAGTACTTC. It yields the protein CASSWAAGEQYF. This rearrangement joins TRBV10-2 to TRBJ2-7; D possibly corresponds to TRBD2 (6 bases). CDR3 length equals 12 residues. Germline V gene sequence: CDR1 WSHSY, CDR2 SAAADI. V lost 5 bases, J lost 7 bases, and 12 bases lay in between.

This clonotype appeared many times. The chain recombines TRBV27 with TRBJ1-2; perhaps TRBD1 as D (5 bases). This CDR3 spans 15 amino acids. Per germline, CDR1 MNHEY and CDR2 SMNVEV (reference sequence). V lost 2 bases, J lost 1 base, and 11 bases lay in between. CDR3 loop: CASSLNPTVNYGYTF. DNA for the CDR3: TGTGCCAGCAGTTTAAACCCGACAGTTAACTATGGCTACACCTTC.

For this clonotype: This sequence may be a read error, since a much larger clone differs from it by one base. No DNA is shown, since the ends of the CDR3 on it are uncertain; the CDR3 is the one TCRdb lists. The rearrangement joins TRBV7-2 to TRBJ2-7; TRBD1 is the table's D call, not checked against the DNA. Germline V CDR1 and CDR2: SGHTA, FQGNSA. The CDR3 adds up to 15 amino acids, both ends counted. CDR3: CASSFLWDRMYERYF.

This clonotype was counted at least ten times. J is TRBJ2-1 and V is TRBV11-3; 10 bases map to TRBD1. The CDR3 totals 15 residues. The germline V gene encodes CDR1 SGHNT and CDR2 YENEEA. V dropped 5 bases and J dropped 6; count of bases not matched to a gene: 7. This CDR3 reads CASSTRDRGLNEQFF. In DNA, the CDR3 is TGTGCCAGCAGCACCCGGGACAGGGGTCTCAATGAGCAGTTCTTC.